What follows are 7 T cell receptor beta chains derived from one specimen sequenced in a study of PD-1 blockade in classical Hodgkin lymphoma. Time point here: newly diagnosed, previously untreated cHL patient sample. Data came from immunoSEQ multiplex PCR; TCRdb stores just in-frame clones and leaves some out. Altogether 70,000 or so clones are present, 85% to 95% being singletons, with the ten largest covering about 2.5%. The sample was peripheral blood mononuclear cells (PBMCs). The receptors here all came from a human donor with classical Hodgkin lymphoma.

This clone was counted once. The genes are TRBV29-1 and TRBJ1-2; D is unresolved. Germline-derived CDR1 and CDR2 are SQVTM and ANQGSEA. V lost 1 base to trimming and J lost 1 base, with 10 bases between them. The CDR3 consists of 14 residues. In DNA, the CDR3 is TGCAGCGTTGAAGGGGCAGCAGATAACTATGGCTACACCTTC. Protein product: CSVEGAADNYGYTF.

The chain links TRBV5-6 to TRBJ2-2; TRBD1 is a possible D gene (5 bases). The CDR3 covers 14 residues. Germline V gene lookup returns CDR1 SGHDT and CDR2 YYEEEE. The ends were cut back, 2 bases at V and 1 base at J, with 6 bases in the middle. The CDR3 loop reads CASSFGQNTGELFF. CDR3 coding DNA: TGTGCCAGCAGCTTCGGACAGAACACCGGGGAGCTGTTTTTT.

The chain couples TRBV6-6 to TRBJ2-1; TRBD1 might be the D (7 bases). CDR1 and CDR2 (germline): MNHNY, SVGAGI (reference sequence). CDR3 length: 15 amino acids. Trimming pared 7 bases from V and 9 bases from J, leaving 22 bases between. CDR3 sequence: CASTGSGGPSGEQFF. CDR3 nucleotide sequence: TGTGCCAGCACCGGGTCAGGGGGGCCCTCAGGTGAGCAGTTCTTC.

The chain links TRBV18 to TRBJ2-1; the D call may be TRBD1 or TRBD2 (5 bases each). The CDR3 runs 13 residues. The germline V gene encodes CDR1 KGHSH and CDR2 LQKENI. V lost 3 bases, J lost 8 bases, and 11 bases lay in between. The CDR3 spells CASSPGTRDEQFF. The CDR3 region has the DNA TGTGCCAGCTCACCGGGGACCAGGGATGAGCAGTTCTTC.

This chain uses TRBV14 with TRBJ2-1, with a possible D match to TRBD2 (5 bases). The CDR3 length is 16 residues. The germline V gene has CDR1 SGHDN and CDR2 FVKESK. Trimming removed 0 bases from V and 2 bases from J, with 11 bases in between. Here the CDR3 reads CASSQDWRVTYNEQFF. CDR3 nucleotides: TGTGCCAGCAGCCAAGATTGGCGGGTGACCTACAATGAGCAGTTCTTC.

The chain combines TRBV7-6 with TRBJ2-1; D call uncertain. The CDR3 is made up of 12 amino acids. Trimming left V 5 bases short and J 3 bases short, with 5 bases between. Germline V gene data show CDR1 as SGHVS and CDR2 as FNYEAQ. CDR3 region: CASSIDYNEQFF. DNA for the CDR3: TGTGCCAGCAGCATAGACTACAATGAGCAGTTCTTC.

V gene TRBV19 combines with J gene TRBJ1-3; D unclear. Trimming took 2 bases from V and 0 from J, leaving 8 bases between them. This CDR3 has 15 residues. CDR1 and CDR2 (germline): LNHDA, SQIVND (reference sequence). The CDR3 coding sequence is TGTGCCAGTAGTATACTGAAGACCTCTGGAAACACCATATATTTT. It is translated as CASSILKTSGNTIYF.